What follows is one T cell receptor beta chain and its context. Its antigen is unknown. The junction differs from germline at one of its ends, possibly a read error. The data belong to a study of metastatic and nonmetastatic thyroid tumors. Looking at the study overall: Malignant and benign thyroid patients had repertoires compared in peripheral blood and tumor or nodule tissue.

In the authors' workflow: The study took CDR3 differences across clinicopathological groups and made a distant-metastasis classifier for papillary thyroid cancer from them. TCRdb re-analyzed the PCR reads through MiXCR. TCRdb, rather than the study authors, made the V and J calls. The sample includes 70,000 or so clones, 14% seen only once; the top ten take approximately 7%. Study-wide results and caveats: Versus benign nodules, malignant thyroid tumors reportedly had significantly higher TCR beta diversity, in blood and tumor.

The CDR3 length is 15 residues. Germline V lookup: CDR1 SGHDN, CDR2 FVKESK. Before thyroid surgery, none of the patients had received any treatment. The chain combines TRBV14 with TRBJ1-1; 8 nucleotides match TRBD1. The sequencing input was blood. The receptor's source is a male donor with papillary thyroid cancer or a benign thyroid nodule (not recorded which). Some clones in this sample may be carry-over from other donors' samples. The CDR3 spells CANSKPGTGATEAFF. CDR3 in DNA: TGTGCCAACAGCAAACCCGGGACAGGTGCAACTGAAGCTTTCTTT.